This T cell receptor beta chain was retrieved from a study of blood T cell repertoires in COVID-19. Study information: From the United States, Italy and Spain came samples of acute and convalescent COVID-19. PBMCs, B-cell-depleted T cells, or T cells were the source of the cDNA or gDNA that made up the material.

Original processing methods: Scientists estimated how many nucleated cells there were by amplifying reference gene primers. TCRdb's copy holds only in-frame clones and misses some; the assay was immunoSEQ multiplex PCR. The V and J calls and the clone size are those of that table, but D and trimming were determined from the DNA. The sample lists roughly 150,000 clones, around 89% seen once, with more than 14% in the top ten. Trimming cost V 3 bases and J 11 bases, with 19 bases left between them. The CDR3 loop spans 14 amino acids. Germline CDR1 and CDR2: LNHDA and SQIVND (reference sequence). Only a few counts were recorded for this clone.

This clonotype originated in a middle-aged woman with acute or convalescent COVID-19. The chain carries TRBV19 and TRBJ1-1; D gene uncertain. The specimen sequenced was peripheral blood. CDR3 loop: CASSIGLRAGVAFF. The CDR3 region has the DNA TGTGCCAGTAGTATCGGTCTCCGGGCGGGTGTTGCTTTCTTT.